A single sample is the source of the 13 T cell receptor beta chains below, sequenced in a study of CD8 T cells in Susac syndrome. The RNA input was about 0.5 to 1 ug, and it was reverse transcribed with random hexamers. TCRdb analysed the immunoSEQ multiplex PCR reads with MiXCR anew, one entry per CDR3 protein. The table lists over 100,000 distinct CDR3 sequences, 92% of them singletons. Sequenced input: CD8+ T cells from PBMCs. These receptors came from a human donor in good health.

In DNA, the CDR3 is TGTGCCAGCAGCTTAGGGCTAGCGGGAGGAAACGAGCAGTACTTC. It is translated as CASSLGLAGGNEQYF. This sequence joins TRBV7-2 and TRBJ2-7; 11 nucleotides match TRBD2. Germline-derived CDR1 and CDR2 are SGHTA and FQGNSA. The CDR3 extends over 15 amino acids. V shed 1 base and J 5 bases; nucleotides not matched to a gene: 4. The full variable domain, in which reference TRBV7-2 and TRBJ2-7 provide the parts outside the CDR3, is GAGVSQSPSNKVTEKGKDVELRCDPISGHTALYWYRQSLGQGLEFLIYFQGNSAPDKSGLPSDRFSAERTGGSVSTLTIQRTQQEDSAVYLCASSLGLAGGNEQYFGPGTRLTVT.

The chain joins TRBV25-1 to TRBJ1-2; 7 nucleotides align to TRBD1. V trimming: 8 bases; J trimming: 6 bases; junction bases outside the gene matches: 6. Germline V CDR1 and CDR2: MGHDK, SYGVNS. The CDR3 loop spans 12 amino acids. The CDR3 DNA reads TGTGCCAGCCAGGGACAGTGGGATGGCTACACCTTC. Translated: CASQGQWDGYTF.

The chain links TRBV6-2 or TRBV6-3 to TRBJ1-5; D is ambiguous. The V gene's germline CDR1 is MNHEY and CDR2 SVGEGT. The germline V and J ends were trimmed by 4 bases and 3 bases, with 4 bases remaining between them. The CDR3 runs to 12 residues. The chain's CDR3 is CASSSINQPQHF. CDR3 nucleotide sequence: TGTGCCAGCAGTTCCATCAATCAGCCCCAGCATTTT.

This clonotype was observed once. The chain couples TRBV6-2 or TRBV6-3 to TRBJ2-1, with a tentative D call TRBD1 (5 bases). Per germline, CDR1 MNHEY and CDR2 SVGEGT. CDR3 length: 16 amino acids. V gave up 5 bases and J gave up 0 bases, with 14 bases separating them. CDR3 residues: CASSNPAQGSYNEQFF. The CDR3 DNA follows: TGTGCCAGCAGTAATCCAGCGCAGGGCTCCTACAATGAGCAGTTCTTC.

The rearrangement uses TRBV5-1 and TRBJ2-1; 8 bases agree with TRBD2. CDR1 is SGHRS, CDR2 YFSETQ, per germline. J lost 8 bases, V lost 5 bases, and 9 bases had no gene match. The CDR3 loop spans 14 amino acids. CDR3 amino acids: CASSPGLVMDEQFF. CDR3 sequence (DNA): TGCGCCAGCAGTCCGGGACTAGTGATGGATGAGCAGTTCTTC.

The V gene is TRBV28, the J gene TRBJ2-7; the D gene could be TRBD1 or TRBD2 (5 bases each). V dropped 2 bases and J dropped 2 bases, with 7 bases sitting between them. The CDR3 totals 13 residues. The germline V gene encodes CDR1 MDHEN and CDR2 SYDVKM. CDR3: CASSLKGPYEQYF. The CDR3 DNA reads TGTGCCAGCAGTTTAAAGGGACCCTACGAGCAGTACTTC.

The V call is TRBV2, the J call TRBJ1-1, with 11 bases lining up with TRBD1. The trim removed 6 bases at V and 7 bases at J, leaving 10 bases unmatched. This CDR3 spans 15 amino acids. Per the germline V gene, CDR1 is SNHLY and CDR2 is FYNNEI. The DNA of the CDR3 is TGTGCCAGCAGACCTCCGGGACAGGGGGGCGGTGAAGCTTTCTTT. Translating gives CASRPPGQGGGEAFF.

The CDR3 coding sequence is TGTGCCAGCAGCTTCCGGGGCACAGATACGCAGTATTTT. This sequence encodes CASSFRGTDTQYF. The J gene is TRBJ2-3, the V gene TRBV5-4; D gene ambiguous. V shed 2 bases and J shed 1 base, with 5 bases lying between them. This CDR3 region has 13 residues. The germline V gene encodes CDR1 SGHNT and CDR2 YYREEE (reference sequence).

The CDR3 DNA follows: TGTGCCAGCAGCCCTTTAGTGGATGGCTACACCTTC. Translating it yields CASSPLVDGYTF. This sequence joins TRBV7-3 and TRBJ1-2, with D hard to call. The CDR3 consists of 12 residues. The V gene's germline CDR1 is SGHTA and CDR2 FQGTGA. The V end lost 5 bases, the J end lost 6 bases, and 10 bases lay between the germline ends.

This chain uses TRBV5-1 with TRBJ2-3; 7 bases match TRBD2. V gave up 2 bases and J gave up 6 bases; unmatched junction bases: 3. The CDR3 has 13 residues. Germline CDR1 reads SGHRS; CDR2 reads YFSETQ. The CDR3 bases are TGCGCCAGCAGCTTCACCGGGGGGGATACGCAGTATTTT. This gives the protein CASSFTGGDTQYF.

The chain links TRBV5-6 to TRBJ2-7; the match to TRBD2 covers 16 bases. The CDR3 contains 17 residues. Germline assignment: CDR1 SGHDT and CDR2 YYEEEE. After removal of 8 bases from V and 2 bases from J, the junction contained 10 bases not matched to a gene. The CDR3 reads CASSAGLAGGWPYEQYF. As DNA, the CDR3 is TGTGCCAGTAGTGCGGGACTAGCGGGGGGGTGGCCCTACGAGCAGTACTTC.

The chain links TRBV30 to TRBJ2-7, with 7 bases fitting TRBD1. V lost 0 bases to trimming and J lost 6 bases; unmatched junction nucleotides: 8. The germline gives CDR1 GTSNPN, CDR2 SVGIG (reference sequence). This CDR3 has 14 amino acids. The DNA of the CDR3 is TGTGCCTGGAGTGTACCCAGGGGGTACATCGAGCAGTACTTC. Translating it yields CAWSVPRGYIEQYF.

The chain combines TRBV18 with TRBJ1-1, with a possible D match to TRBD1 (5 bases). The CDR3 covers 14 residues. CDR1 and CDR2 (germline): KGHSH, LQKENI. The V gene lost 4 bases and the J gene lost 0 bases, with 9 bases spanning the gap. CDR3 in DNA: TGTGCCAGCTCACGACAGAAGATGAACACTGAAGCTTTCTTT. Amino acid sequence: CASSRQKMNTEAFF.